This TCR beta chain was obtained from a study of persistence of HIV-infected CD4 T cells. The libraries were made with immunoSEQ version 4 in survey mode. This table comes from immunoSEQ multiplex PCR, and its TCRdb copy is limited to in-frame clones, with some not included. The sample lists 40,000 or so clones, more than 80% seen once, with under 1.2% in the top ten. Cells were stimulated nonspecifically with anti-CD3/anti-CD28 magnetic beads. CD4+ T cells upregulating both CD40 ligand and CD69 were sorted as responding cells. Inclusion required CMV-positive serology and CD4+ counts above 400 cells/uL. CDR3 length: 15 residues. Trimming removed 3 bases at V and 0 bases at J, with 9 bases between. Germline V lookup: CDR1 LNHDA, CDR2 SQIVND (reference sequence). On this clone itself: Its specificity is unknown.

The study, taken as a whole, reports: CMV- and Gag-responding cells had lower TCRbeta richness than CD3/CD28-responding cells. TCR analyses could not target the rare provirus-carrying CMV-responding cells.

Source: CD4+ T cells sorted from PBMCs after approximately 18-hour stimulation, taken from a patient who received antiretroviral therapy. This receptor was identified in an adult man with HIV who was CMV-seropositive. This sequence joins TRBV19 and TRBJ2-4; D not certain. The DNA of the CDR3 is TGTGCCAGTAGTATTGGACGGTTAGCCAAAAACATTCAGTACTTC. Translation: CASSIGRLAKNIQYF.